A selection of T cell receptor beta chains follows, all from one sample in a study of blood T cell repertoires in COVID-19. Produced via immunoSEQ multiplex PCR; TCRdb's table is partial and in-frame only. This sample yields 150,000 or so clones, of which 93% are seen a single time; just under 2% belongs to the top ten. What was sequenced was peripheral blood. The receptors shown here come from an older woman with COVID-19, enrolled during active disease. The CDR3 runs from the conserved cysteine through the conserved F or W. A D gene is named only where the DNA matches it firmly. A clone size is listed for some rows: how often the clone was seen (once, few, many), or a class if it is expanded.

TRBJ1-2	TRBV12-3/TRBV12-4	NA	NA	TGTGCCAGCAGTTCCGGGGACTATGGCTACACCTTC	CASSSGDYGYTF
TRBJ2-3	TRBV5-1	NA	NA	TGCGCCAGCAGCTGGGGCTCCGAAGGGTTCACTACGGATACGCAGTATTTT	CASSWGSEGFTTDTQYF
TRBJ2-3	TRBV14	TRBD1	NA	TGTGCCAGCAGTCTCGTCGGACAGGGGATGTTGTCAGATACGCAGTATTTT	CASSLVGQGMLSDTQYF
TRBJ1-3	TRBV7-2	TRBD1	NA	TGTGCCAGCAGCTTGACAGGGTGGGGACCTGGAAACACCATATATTTT	CASSLTGWGPGNTIYF
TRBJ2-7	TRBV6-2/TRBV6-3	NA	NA	TGTGCCAGCAGCCCGATGATACGCACAGGTCATTACGAGCAGTACTTC	CASSPMIRTGHYEQYF
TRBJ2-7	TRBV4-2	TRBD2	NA	TGTGCCAGCAGCTATTCTCTGACTAGCGGGGGGCCCAGCTCCTACGAGCAGTACTTC	CASSYSLTSGGPSSYEQYF
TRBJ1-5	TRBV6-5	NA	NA	TGTGCCAGCAGACGAGGAATTCGGGGCAATCAGCCCCAGCATTTT	CASRRGIRGNQPQHF
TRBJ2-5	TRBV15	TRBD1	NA	TGTGCCACCAGCAGAGATTCCGGGACAGGGGGCGAAGAGACCCAGTACTTC	CATSRDSGTGGEETQYF
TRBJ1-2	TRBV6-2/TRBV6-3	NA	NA	TGTGCCAGCAGTTACCGAGGCTCGATCTATGGCTACACCTTC	CASSYRGSIYGYTF
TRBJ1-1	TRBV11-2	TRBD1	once	TGTGCCAGCAGCTTAGCTGCCGGGACAGAAACTGAAGCTTTCTTT	CASSLAAGTETEAFF
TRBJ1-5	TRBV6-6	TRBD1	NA	TGTGCCAGCAGACTCCGGACAGGCAGGAGCAATCAGCCCCAGCATTTT	CASRLRTGRSNQPQHF
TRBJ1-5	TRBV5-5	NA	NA	TGTGCCAGCAGCTTGGCCGGTCTGAGCAATCAGCCCCAGCATTTT	CASSLAGLSNQPQHF
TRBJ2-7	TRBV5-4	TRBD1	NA	TGTGCCAGCAGCTTGGCCGTAGGACAGGGAAGCTCCTACGAGCAGTACTTC	CASSLAVGQGSSYEQYF
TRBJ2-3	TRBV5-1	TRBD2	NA	TGCGCCAGCAGCTTACTAGCGGGGGGCCCCGGAGATACGCAGTATTTT	CASSLLAGGPGDTQYF
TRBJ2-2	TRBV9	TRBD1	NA	TGTGCCAGCAGCCCCCGGACAGGGAACACCGGGGAGCTGTTTTTT	CASSPRTGNTGELFF
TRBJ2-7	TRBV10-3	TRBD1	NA	TGTGCCATCAGGGGACAGGGTGTCGAGCAGTACTTC	CAIRGQGVEQYF
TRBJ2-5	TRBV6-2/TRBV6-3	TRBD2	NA	TGTGCCAGCAGCAGGACTAGCGTACTTCAAGAGACCCAGTACTTC	CASSRTSVLQETQYF
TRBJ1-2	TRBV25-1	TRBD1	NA	TGTGCCAGCAGTGACCCTGGGACAGGGTTAGGTGGCTACACCTTC	CASSDPGTGLGGYTF
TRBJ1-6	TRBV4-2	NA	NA	TGTGCCAGCAGCCAGCCGGGTTCGCGGGGTCATACCCTCCACTTT	CASSQPGSRGHTLHF
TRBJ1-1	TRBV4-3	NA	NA	TGCGCCAGCAGCCAAGGGGGAGGTGAAGCTTTCTTT	CASSQGGGEAFF
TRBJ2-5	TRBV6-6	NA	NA	TGTGCCAGCAGTATCGGAGAGACCCAGTACTTC	CASSIGETQYF
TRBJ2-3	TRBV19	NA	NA	TGTGCCAGTAGTTCCCGCACGCCAGGGGGCACAGATACGCAGTATTTT	CASSSRTPGGTDTQYF
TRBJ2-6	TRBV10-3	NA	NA	TGTGCCATCAGTGAGACGAATCCTAGGGGGACTGGGGCCAACGTCCTGACTTTC	CAISETNPRGTGANVLTF
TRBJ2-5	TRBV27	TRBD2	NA	TGTGCCAGCAGTTTAAATGCGGGGGGACAAGAGACCCAGTACTTC	CASSLNAGGQETQYF
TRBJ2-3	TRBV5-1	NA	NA	TGCGCCAGCAGCCGTGAGGGGGACCGGTACACAGATACGCAGTATTTT	CASSREGDRYTDTQYF
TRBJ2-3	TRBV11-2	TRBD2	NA	TGTGCCAGCAGCCCCCTAGCGGGGGGCACAGATACGCAGTATTTT	CASSPLAGGTDTQYF
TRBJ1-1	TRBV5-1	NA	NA	TGCGCCAGCAGCTTGGTGGGGGGGCTTAACACTGAAGCTTTCTTT	CASSLVGGLNTEAFF
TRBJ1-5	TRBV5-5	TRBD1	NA	TGTGCCAGCAGCCGAGGGAGACAGGGCGGCAATCAGCCCCAGCATTTT	CASSRGRQGGNQPQHF
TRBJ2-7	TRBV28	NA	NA	TGTGCCAGCAGTTCTCGACAGAGCTTCTCCTACGAGCAGTACTTC	CASSSRQSFSYEQYF
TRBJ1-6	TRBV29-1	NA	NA	TGCAGCGTTGAAGATTATCGGCAGGGGCCACATAATTCACCCCTCCACTTT	CSVEDYRQGPHNSPLHF
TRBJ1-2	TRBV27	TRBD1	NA	TGTGCCAGCAGTTTCTCCACCGGGACAGGGGGAAGATATGGCTACACCTTC	CASSFSTGTGGRYGYTF
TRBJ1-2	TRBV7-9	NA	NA	TGTGCCAGCAGCTCATACAGGGACGATGGCTACACCTTC	CASSSYRDDGYTF
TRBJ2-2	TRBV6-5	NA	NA	TGTGCCAGCAGTTACTCGAGGGGGATCGCCGGGGAGCTGTTTTTT	CASSYSRGIAGELFF
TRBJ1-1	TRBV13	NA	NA	TGTGCCAGCAGCTTAGGGGTCCGGGGAAACACTGAAGCTTTCTTT	CASSLGVRGNTEAFF